The rows below give T cell receptor beta chains drawn from one sample of a study of blood T cell repertoires in COVID-19. Clones were read by immunoSEQ multiplex PCR, and TCRdb kept only the in-frame ones, dropping some. The sample holds 400,000 or so clones, 89% seen once. The sequenced material came from peripheral blood. Receptors originate from a woman between 40 and 55 years old with COVID-19, enrolled during active disease. CDR3s include the opening cysteine and the closing phenylalanine or tryptophan. D genes are given only for firm matches. Where a row states a size, it is once, few, many or the class of an expanded clone; other rows omit it.

D	length	J	size	V	CDR3	DNA
NA	13	TRBJ2-2	NA	TRBV5-1	CASSWSGTGELFF	TGCGCCAGCAGCTGGTCAGGAACCGGGGAGCTGTTTTTT
TRBD1	12	TRBJ1-2	NA	TRBV28	CASSLQGKGYTF	TGTGCCAGCAGTCTACAGGGGAAAGGCTACACCTTC
TRBD1	14	TRBJ2-7	NA	TRBV6-5	CASSSQGSSYEQYF	TGTGCCAGCAGTTCACAGGGGAGCTCCTACGAGCAGTACTTC
NA	13	TRBJ1-6	NA	TRBV18	CASSPEGSAPLHF	TGTGCCAGCTCACCAGAGGGATCGGCACCCCTCCACTTT
TRBD1	14	TRBJ1-1	NA	TRBV29-1	CSVGDREKNTEAFF	TGCAGCGTTGGGGACAGGGAGAAGAACACTGAAGCTTTCTTT
TRBD1	13	TRBJ1-2	NA	TRBV19	CASSIGTAYGYTF	TGTGCCAGTAGTATCGGGACAGCCTATGGCTACACCTTC
TRBD2	17	TRBJ2-1	once	TRBV7-2	CASSLGLVAGSYNEQFF	TGTGCCAGCAGCTTGGGACTCGTAGCGGGGTCCTACAATGAGCAGTTCTTC
TRBD1	15	TRBJ2-1	NA	TRBV6-2/TRBV6-3	CASSYGRGWNNEQFF	TGTGCCAGCAGTTACGGCAGGGGGTGGAACAATGAGCAGTTCTTC
TRBD2	19	TRBJ2-1	NA	TRBV18	CASSPVASGGTARFNEQFF	TGTGCCAGCTCACCAGTAGCTAGCGGGGGGACCGCCCGATTCAATGAGCAGTTCTTC
TRBD1	15	TRBJ1-4	NA	TRBV28	CASSPPGTEGEKLFF	TGTGCCAGCAGTCCTCCCGGGACAGAAGGAGAAAAACTGTTTTTT
TRBD2	14	TRBJ2-1	NA	TRBV5-1	CASSPGPAGDEQFF	TGCGCCAGCAGCCCCGGTCCAGCGGGGGACGAGCAGTTCTTC
NA	13	TRBJ2-1	NA	TRBV13	CASSLPTRGEQFF	TGTGCCAGCAGCCTCCCGACCAGGGGTGAGCAGTTCTTC
NA	15	TRBJ2-7	NA	TRBV7-2	CASSSDGGIAYEQYF	TGTGCCAGCAGCTCCGATGGGGGGATAGCCTACGAGCAGTACTTC
NA	14	TRBJ1-1	NA	TRBV28	CASSLSLLNTEAFF	TGTGCCAGCAGTTTATCCCTCTTGAACACTGAAGCTTTCTTT
NA	15	TRBJ2-7	NA	TRBV27	CASSLTGGSPYEQYF	TGTGCCAGCAGTTTAACGGGGGGCTCCCCCTACGAGCAGTACTTC
NA	15	TRBJ2-1	NA	TRBV27	CASSLPGTTYNEQFF	TGTGCCAGCAGTTTGCCCGGGACAACCTACAATGAGCAGTTCTTC
TRBD2	15	TRBJ2-7	once	TRBV5-1	CASSLGGGSTYEQYF	TGCGCCAGCAGCTTGGGGGGAGGGTCTACCTACGAGCAGTACTTC
NA	13	TRBJ1-1	NA	TRBV9	CASSSGQNTEAFF	TGTGCCAGCAGCTCGGGACAGAACACTGAAGCTTTCTTT
NA	14	TRBJ1-5	NA	TRBV7-8	CASSVDSGNQPQHF	TGTGCCAGCAGCGTGGACAGTGGCAATCAGCCCCAGCATTTT
NA	14	TRBJ1-1	NA	TRBV7-9	CASSPGHPNTEAFF	TGTGCCAGCAGCCCCGGACACCCGAACACTGAAGCTTTCTTT
NA	14	TRBJ1-5	once	TRBV2	CASRAGRDNQPQHF	TGTGCCAGCAGGGCGGGTAGGGACAATCAGCCCCAGCATTTT
NA	15	TRBJ1-6	NA	TRBV5-1	CASRRGDGTNSPLHF	TGCGCCAGCAGACGTGGAGACGGCACCAATTCACCCCTCCACTTT
TRBD1	13	TRBJ1-2	few	TRBV3-1/TRBV3-2	CASSQGQGYGYTF	TGTGCCAGCAGCCAAGGACAGGGCTATGGCTACACCTTC
TRBD1	15	TRBJ1-2	few	TRBV5-6	CASSLRGTVNYGYTF	TGTGCCAGCAGCTTGCGGGGGACAGTAAACTATGGCTACACCTTC
TRBD1	16	TRBJ1-2	NA	TRBV2	CASRASGDRGQYGYTF	TGTGCCAGCAGGGCATCGGGGGACAGGGGGCAATATGGCTACACCTTC
TRBD2	16	TRBJ2-1	NA	TRBV6-5	CASSFRTSGRNNEQFF	TGTGCCAGCAGTTTCCGGACTAGCGGGAGGAACAATGAGCAGTTCTTC
NA	12	TRBJ1-2	once	TRBV27	CACRGGTYGYTF	TGTGCCTGTCGGGGGGGTACCTATGGCTACACCTTC
NA	14	TRBJ1-5	NA	TRBV18	CASSPPSGHQPQHF	TGTGCCAGCTCACCACCCTCAGGCCATCAGCCCCAGCATTTT
TRBD2	15	TRBJ2-7	NA	TRBV5-1	CARSWGAGGSYEQYF	TGCGCCCGCAGCTGGGGGGCGGGGGGATCCTACGAGCAGTACTTC
NA	17	TRBJ1-1	NA	TRBV9	CASSPYGGGPGDTEAFF	TGTGCCAGCAGCCCCTATGGTGGCGGGCCCGGGGACACTGAAGCTTTCTTT
NA	15	TRBJ1-5	once	TRBV6-1	CASSEAPGSNQPQHF	TGTGCCAGCAGTGAAGCGCCGGGTAGCAATCAGCCCCAGCATTTT
NA	14	TRBJ1-6	once	TRBV28	CASSWKGANSPLHF	TGTGCCAGCAGTTGGAAAGGAGCCAATTCACCCCTCCACTTT
TRBD1	13	TRBJ2-5	NA	TRBV2	CASSNRGRETQYF	TGTGCCAGCAGTAACAGGGGGCGGGAGACCCAGTACTTC
TRBD1	17	TRBJ1-2	NA	TRBV5-1	CASSLTNRGPVGYGYTF	TGCGCCAGCAGCTTAACAAACAGGGGGCCCGTCGGCTATGGCTACACCTTC
TRBD2	15	TRBJ2-1	NA	TRBV27	CASSLWTSGRNEQFF	TGTGCCAGCAGTCTCTGGACTAGCGGAAGAAATGAGCAGTTCTTC
NA	13	TRBJ1-1	NA	TRBV18	CASSPVVNTEAFF	TGTGCCAGCTCACCGGTAGTGAACACTGAAGCTTTCTTT
NA	14	TRBJ1-1	NA	TRBV9	CASSVDRANTEAFF	TGTGCCAGCAGCGTAGACAGGGCCAACACTGAAGCTTTCTTT
NA	14	TRBJ1-5	NA	TRBV28	CASSLPRMGGPQHF	TGTGCCAGCAGTTTACCCAGGATGGGTGGGCCCCAGCATTTT
TRBD2	19	TRBJ2-1	NA	TRBV19	CASSPGVAGGPGSYNEQFF	TGTGCCAGTAGCCCCGGGGTAGCGGGAGGGCCGGGCTCCTACAATGAGCAGTTCTTC
TRBD2	15	TRBJ2-2	NA	TRBV11-3	CASSLVAGGSGELFF	TGTGCCAGCAGCTTAGTCGCGGGGGGGTCCGGGGAGCTGTTTTTT
NA	12	TRBJ1-4	NA	TRBV27	CASSLGGEKLFF	TGTGCCAGCAGTTTGGGGGGTGAAAAACTGTTTTTT
NA	11	TRBJ2-3	NA	TRBV27	CASSSGYTQYF	TGTGCCAGCAGTAGCGGTTATACGCAGTATTTT
NA	15	TRBJ1-1	NA	TRBV7-9	CASSLGGRPNTEAFF	TGTGCCAGCAGCTTAGGAGGTAGACCGAACACTGAAGCTTTCTTT
NA	15	TRBJ1-2	NA	TRBV4-1	CASSQTGTTAGGYTF	TGCGCCAGCAGCCAAACCGGGACAACAGCTGGGGGCTACACCTTC
TRBD1	13	TRBJ1-1	NA	TRBV24-1	CATSYRGGTEAFF	TGTGCCACCAGTTACAGGGGTGGCACTGAAGCTTTCTTT
TRBD1	15	TRBJ1-1	NA	TRBV4-2	CASSQDQGVDTEAFF	TGTGCCAGCAGCCAAGATCAGGGGGTGGACACTGAAGCTTTCTTT
TRBD2	15	TRBJ2-7	NA	TRBV30	CAWTGLAGGLDEQYF	TGTGCCTGGACGGGACTAGCGGGAGGGCTCGACGAGCAGTACTTC